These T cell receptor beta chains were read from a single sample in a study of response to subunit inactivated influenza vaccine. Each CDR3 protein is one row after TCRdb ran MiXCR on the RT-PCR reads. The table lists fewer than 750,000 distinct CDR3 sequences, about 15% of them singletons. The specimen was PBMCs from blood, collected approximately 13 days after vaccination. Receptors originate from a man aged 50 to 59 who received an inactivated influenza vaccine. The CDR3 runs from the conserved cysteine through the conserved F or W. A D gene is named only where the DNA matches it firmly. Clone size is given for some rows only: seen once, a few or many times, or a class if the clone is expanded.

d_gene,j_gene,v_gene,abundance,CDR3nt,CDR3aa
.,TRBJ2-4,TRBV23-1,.,TGCGCCAGCACTTCGAACAGGGAATCGAACATTCAGTACTTC,CASTSNRESNIQYF
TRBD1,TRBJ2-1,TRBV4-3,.,TGCGCCAGCAGCCAAGATGTCACAGGGGGCAATGAGCAGTTCTTC,CASSQDVTGGNEQFF
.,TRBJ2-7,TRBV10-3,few,TGTGCCATCAGTGGCGGGACAGAAGTCGAGCAGTACTTC,CAISGGTEVEQYF
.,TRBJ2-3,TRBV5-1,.,TGCGCCAGCAGCTTGGGTGACAGAACCAGCACAGATACGCAGTATTTT,CASSLGDRTSTDTQYF
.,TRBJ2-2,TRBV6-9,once,TGTGCCAGCAGTTTGTTACACCTCGGGGAGCTGTTTTTT,CASSLLHLGELFF
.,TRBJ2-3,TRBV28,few,TGTGCCAGCAGTTACGGCGGGGTTAGCACAGATACGCAGTATTTT,CASSYGGVSTDTQYF
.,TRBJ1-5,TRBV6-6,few,TGTGCCACCGACAGCCCGACGAGGCCCCAGCATTTT,CATDSPTRPQHF
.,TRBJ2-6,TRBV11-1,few,TGTGCCAGCACAAAGGGGGGACAGAATTATCTTCTGGGGGCCAACGTCCTGACTTTC,CASTKGGQNYLLGANVLTF
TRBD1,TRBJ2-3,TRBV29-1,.,TGCAGCGTTGTTTACTGGACAGGGGGCGCGAAGGCAGATACGCAGTATTTT,CSVVYWTGGAKADTQYF
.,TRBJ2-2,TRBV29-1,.,TGCAGCGTTGTGGGCAGTACCGGGGAGCTGTTTTTT,CSVVGSTGELFF
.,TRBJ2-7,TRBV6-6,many,TGTGCCAGCAGTCGGGACGGCTCCTACGAGCAGTACTTC,CASSRDGSYEQYF
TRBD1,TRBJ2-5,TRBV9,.,TGTGCCAGCAGCGTAGGGGGGACAGGGGAAGAGACCCAGTACTTC,CASSVGGTGEETQYF
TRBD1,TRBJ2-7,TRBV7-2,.,TGTGCCAGCAGCTTAGAGAGACAGGGGACGGGAGAGCAGTACTTC,CASSLERQGTGEQYF
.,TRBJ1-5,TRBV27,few,TGTGCCAGCAGACCGGGACGGGCGACTATCTATAGCAATCAGCCCCAGCATTTT,CASRPGRATIYSNQPQHF
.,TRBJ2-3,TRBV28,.,TGTGCCAGCAGTTTAAGGGGGCTCTTGACGGGAGACCCCCCGTATTTT,CASSLRGLLTGDPPYF
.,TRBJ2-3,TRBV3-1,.,TGTGCCAGCAGCCAAGATCAGGGAGGAAGGGATACGCAGTATTTT,CASSQDQGGRDTQYF
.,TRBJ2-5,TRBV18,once,TGTGCCAGCTCACCAACACCGGGCGTGGAGACCCAGTACTTC,CASSPTPGVETQYF
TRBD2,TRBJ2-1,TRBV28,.,TGTGCCAGCAGTCCCAGCGGGGGGCCAAGGGATGAGCAGTTCTTC,CASSPSGGPRDEQFF
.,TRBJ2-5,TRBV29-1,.,TGCAGCGTTGTCTCCGGCTATCAAGAGACCCAGTACTTC,CSVVSGYQETQYF
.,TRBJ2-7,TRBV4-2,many,TGTGCCAGCAGCCAGGGAACAAGGGGGTCCGAGCAGTACTTC,CASSQGTRGSEQYF
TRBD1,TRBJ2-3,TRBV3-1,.,TGTGCCAGCAGCCAGAACAGGGGCAGCACAGATACGCAGTATTTT,CASSQNRGSTDTQYF
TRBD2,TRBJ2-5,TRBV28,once,TGTGCCAGCAGTTTGCCTAGCGGGGGTGAGACCCAGTACTTC,CASSLPSGGETQYF
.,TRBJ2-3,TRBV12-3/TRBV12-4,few,TGTGCCAGCACTCCTCGGGCAGATACGCAGTATTTT,CASTPRADTQYF
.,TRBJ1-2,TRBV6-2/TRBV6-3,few,TGTGCCAGCAGGCGGGACGGCGGATTTAAGGGCTACACCTTC,CASRRDGGFKGYTF
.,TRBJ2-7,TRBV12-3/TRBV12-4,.,TGTGCCAGCAGTCACGACGTCTACGAGCAGTACTTC,CASSHDVYEQYF
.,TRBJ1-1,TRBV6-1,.,TGTGCCAGCACCCTCGGGGGTGGGATTGAAGCTTTCTTT,CASTLGGGIEAFF
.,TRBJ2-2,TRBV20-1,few,TGCAGTGCACAGACGACCGGGGAGCTGTTTTTT,CSAQTTGELFF
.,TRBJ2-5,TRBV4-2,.,TGTGCCAGCAGCCAGACCGGGGGCCCCCAAGAGACCCAGTACTTC,CASSQTGGPQETQYF
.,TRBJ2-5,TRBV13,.,TGTGCCAGCAGCCCCCGGACAGAAGAGACCCAGTACTTC,CASSPRTEETQYF
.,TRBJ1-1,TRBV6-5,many,TGTGCCAGCAGTTACGAGGTGAACACTGAAGCTTTCTTT,CASSYEVNTEAFF